These 15 T cell receptor beta chains were all obtained from the same sample, sequenced in a study of spatial heterogeneity in lung cancer. One entry per CDR3 protein results from TCRdb running MiXCR on the 5' RACE reads. The repertoire holds approximately 210 distinct CDR3 sequences, with roughly 50% as singletons. Documented time point: blood at routine non-recurrence follow-up after resection. Sample: PBMCs, taken at follow-up. The receptors here all came from a male donor with early-stage non-small cell lung cancer.

Concerning this clonotype: Because the library targeted alpha chains, this beta chain is an off-target read whose size means little. The genes are TRBV29-1 and TRBJ2-1; D is undetermined. The V end lost 5 bases, the J end lost 12 bases, and 11 bases lay between the germline ends. Germline values: CDR1 SQVTM, CDR2 ANQGSEA. This CDR3 contains 10 residues. CDR3 residues: CSVSSLPQFF. In DNA form, the CDR3 reads TGCAGCGTTAGTTCCCTACCGCAGTTCTTC.

Note on this clonotype: In a library made to pick up alpha chains, this beta chain is a stray read with a size that means little. This chain joins TRBV28 and TRBJ2-7; 8 nucleotides agree with TRBD1. The CDR3 runs to 14 residues. Germline loops: CDR1 MDHEN, CDR2 SYDVKM. Trimming took 8 bases from V and 2 from J; bases not matched to a gene: 8. The CDR3 protein is CASEHPGQAYEQYF. In DNA, the CDR3 is TGTGCCAGCGAACATCCGGGACAGGCCTACGAGCAGTACTTC.

Turning to this clonotype: Being off target in a library aimed at alpha chains, this beta chain has a size of little meaning. This chain uses TRBV7-9 with TRBJ1-1; unclear D gene. The CDR3 totals 14 residues. Trimming took off 5 bases at V and 1 base at J, with 11 bases between the two ends. Germline V gene sequence: CDR1 SEHNR, CDR2 FQNEAQ (reference sequence). The CDR3 is CASSPGLGNTEAFF. CDR3 DNA sequence: TGTGCCAGCAGCCCCGGGTTAGGGAACACTGAAGCTTTCTTT.

This clonotype has a handful of counts. The library was prepared for alpha chains; this beta chain is a stray read, so its frequency means little. The chain has TRBV10-3 and TRBJ1-1; no clear D gene. The CDR3 covers 13 residues. Germline CDR1 ENHRY, CDR2 SYGVKD. Trimming left V 4 bases short and J 7 bases short, with 13 bases between. This chain's CDR3 is CAISGNSLNEAFF. In DNA, the CDR3 is TGTGCCATCAGTGGAAATTCTCTTAATGAAGCTTTCTTT.

The table lists this clonotype with a few counts. Since it is a stray read in a library aimed at alpha chains, this beta chain has a size that is not meaningful. The genes are TRBV4-3 and TRBJ2-3; 7 bases are a match to TRBD2. This CDR3 is built from 17 residues. V shed 0 bases, J shed 0 bases, and the junction held 6 bases outside the gene matches. CDR1 is LGHNA and CDR2 is YSLEER in the germline V gene. CDR3 sequence (DNA): TGCGCCAGCAGCCAAGATCCGCGGGGGATAAGCACAGATACGCAGTATTTT. It specifies CASSQDPRGISTDTQYF.

In this sample, this clonotype turned up a few times. The library was designed around alpha chains, so this beta chain is a stray read whose abundance carries little weight. The chain links TRBV29-1 to TRBJ2-1; possibly TRBD2 for D (6 bases). Germline V gene sequence: CDR1 SQVTM, CDR2 ANQGSEA. The CDR3 is 11 residues long. Trimming took 7 bases from V and 3 from J, leaving 7 bases between them. CDR3 DNA sequence: TGCAGCGGGGGGGTCTACAATGAGCAGTTCTTC. Protein: CSGGVYNEQFF.

With regard to this clonotype: This beta chain represents an off-target read in a library built for alpha chains; its size is of limited meaning. The rearrangement uses TRBV7-9 and TRBJ2-7; TRBD1 might be the D (5 bases). Germline CDR1 SEHNR, CDR2 FQNEAQ (reference sequence). The CDR3 covers 14 residues. Deletions cut 5 bases from V and 0 bases from J, with 11 bases between. The CDR3 DNA reads as TGTGCCAGCAGCGCGGACACCCTCTCCTACGAGCAGTACTTC. Translation: CASSADTLSYEQYF.

As to this clonotype: Because the library targeted alpha chains, this beta chain is an off-target read whose size means little. The V call is TRBV2, the J call TRBJ2-5, with 8 positions matching TRBD1. J gave up 2 bases and V 3 bases, and 2 bases lay outside the gene matches. This CDR3 is built from 14 residues. Germline CDR1 reads SNHLY; CDR2 reads FYNNEI. The CDR3 region has the DNA TGTGCCAGCAGTGAGAGGACAGGGCAAGAGACCCAGTACTTC. Its translation is CASSERTGQETQYF.

A note on this clonotype: With the library built for alpha chains, this beta chain is off target and its frequency is not meaningful. CDR3 nucleotide sequence: TGTGCCAGCAACCCCTCCCTAGGACCAGATACGCAGTATTTT. Amino acid sequence: CASNPSLGPDTQYF. The chain is built from TRBV9 and TRBJ2-3; D is uncertain. The CDR3 is 14 residues long. The germline V gene has CDR1 SGDLS and CDR2 YYNGEE. Trimming removed 6 bases from V and 4 bases from J, with 15 bases in between.

Concerning this clonotype itself: Because this beta chain is a stray read in a library intended to capture alpha chains, its abundance should not be given much weight. J is TRBJ2-3 and V is TRBV29-1; a possible D gene is TRBD1 (7 bases). Deletions cut 4 bases from V and 5 bases from J, with 10 bases between. The CDR3 extends over 12 amino acids. CDR1 is SQVTM and CDR2 is ANQGSEA in the germline V gene. The CDR3 DNA sequence: TGCAGCGTTGGGAGGGGGCGAGATACGCAGTATTTT. Translated: CSVGRGRDTQYF.

In the case of this clonotype: Being off target in a library aimed at alpha chains, this beta chain has a size of little meaning. The chain has TRBV6-6 and TRBJ2-7; TRBD2 agrees at 12 bases. V trimming: 6 bases; J trimming: 6 bases; junction bases outside the gene matches: 9. Germline lookup yields CDR1 MNHNY and CDR2 SVGAGI (reference sequence). The length of the CDR3 is 15 residues. This chain's CDR3 is CASSRASGRAGEQYF. As DNA, the CDR3 is TGTGCCAGCAGCCGAGCTAGCGGGAGGGCCGGCGAGCAGTACTTC.

Regarding this clonotype: A library prepared for alpha chains yielded this beta chain as an off-target read; its size is of little meaning. The V gene is TRBV29-1, the J gene TRBJ2-7, with 12 bases aligning to TRBD2. Looked up from germline, CDR1 is SQVTM and CDR2 is ANQGSEA. Trimming cost V 4 bases and J 6 bases; bases outside gene matches: 4. This CDR3 has 13 residues. In DNA form, the CDR3 reads TGCAGCGTTGGACTAGCGGGAGTGGGCGAGCAGTACTTC. As protein: CSVGLAGVGEQYF.

A remark on this clonotype: Because the library targeted alpha chains, this beta chain is an off-target read whose size means little. The CDR3 spells CASSFESGVGTGELFF. The DNA of the CDR3 is TGCGCCAGCAGCTTCGAGAGCGGGGTCGGAACCGGGGAGCTGTTTTTT. The chain has TRBV5-1 and TRBJ2-2, with TRBD2 matching over 7 bases. The V gene end was trimmed by 2 bases and the J gene end by 5 bases; junction bases not matched to a gene: 9. The CDR3 has 16 residues. CDR1 is SGHRS, CDR2 YFSETQ, per germline. The variable domain in full, completed from reference TRBV5-1 and TRBJ2-2, reads KAGVTQTPRYLIKTRGQQVTLSCSPISGHRSVSWYQQTPGQGLQFLFEYFSETQRNKGNFPGRFSGRQFSNSRSEMNVSTLELGDSALYLCASSFESGVGTGELFFGEGSRLTVL.

Turning to this clonotype: This beta chain was picked up by a library intended for alpha chains and is off target, so its count carries little meaning. The rearrangement links TRBV11-2 to TRBJ2-7, with 7 bases matching TRBD1. The CDR3 is 16 residues long. The junction had 11 bases not matched to a gene; V was cut back by 5 bases and J by 1 base. CDR1 and CDR2 from the germline V gene are SGHAT and FQNNGV. CDR3 loop: CASSATPGQFSYEQYF. As DNA, the CDR3 is TGTGCCAGCAGCGCAACACCGGGACAGTTTTCCTACGAGCAGTACTTC. Full variable domain (remainder filled in from reference TRBV11-2 and TRBJ2-7): EAGVAQSPRYKIIEKRQSVAFWCNPISGHATLYWYQQILGQGPKLLIQFQNNGVVDDSQLPKDRFSAERLKGVDSTLKIQPAKLEDSAVYLCASSATPGQFSYEQYFGPGTRLTVT.

Comments on this clonotype: This beta chain lies outside the target of a library built for alpha chains; its clone size means little. The V gene is TRBV11-2, the J gene TRBJ2-3; D not certain. Germline V lookup: CDR1 SGHAT, CDR2 FQNNGV. The V gene lost 1 base and the J gene lost 6 bases, with 8 bases spanning the gap. The CDR3 is made up of 13 amino acids. Here the CDR3 reads CASSLVGLDTQYF. The CDR3 DNA reads TGTGCCAGCAGCTTAGTTGGGCTCGATACGCAGTATTTT.